Below are 8 T cell receptor beta chains sequenced from a single sample in a study of cytomegalovirus exposure and HLA in healthy donors. The PCR used 60 Vbeta and 13 Jbeta primers. The data were produced by immunoSEQ multiplex PCR, yet TCRdb's version contains in-frame clones alone and is incomplete. In the table there are roughly 200,000 clones, around 80% of which are singletons. The specimen was PBMCs. These receptors came from a woman between 55 and 75 years old in good health and CMV-seropositive.

V usage is TRBV2 and J usage is TRBJ2-3; tentative D call: TRBD2 (6 bases). The CDR3 loop spans 14 amino acids. Germline CDR1 reads SNHLY; CDR2 reads FYNNEI. V was cut by 7 bases and J by 6 bases, with 17 bases left in between. CDR3 sequence (DNA): TGTGCCAGCACGGGGGTGGGGGGTTCCGATACGCAGTATTTT. This codes for CASTGVGGSDTQYF.

This clone was counted between two and nine times. The V gene is TRBV6-1, the J gene TRBJ1-4; 7 positions match TRBD1. The CDR3 sequence is 16 residues long. CDR1 MNHNS and CDR2 SASEGT come from the germline V gene. Trimming took 6 bases from V and 8 from J; bases not matched to a gene: 15. Here the CDR3 reads CASSELPTGKHEKLFF. The DNA for the CDR3 is TGTGCCAGCAGCGAACTTCCGACAGGGAAGCACGAAAAACTGTTTTTT.

The chain links TRBV27 to TRBJ2-1; TRBD2 matches 8 bases. The CDR3 spans 14 residues. V lost 6 bases and J lost 4; bases outside the gene matches: 5. CDR1 is MNHEY, CDR2 SMNVEV, per germline (reference sequence). The CDR3 reads CASSGRAVYNEQFF. CDR3 coding DNA: TGTGCCAGCAGCGGGAGGGCCGTTTACAATGAGCAGTTCTTC.

The rearrangement links TRBV29-1 to TRBJ1-6, with a tentative D call TRBD1 (5 bases). The CDR3 spans 14 residues. CDR1 and CDR2 (germline): SQVTM, ANQGSEA. Trimming took 5 bases from V and 6 from J, leaving 14 bases between them. The CDR3 here is CSVRTQDPNSPLHF. The CDR3 DNA sequence: TGCAGCGTTCGGACACAGGATCCTAATTCACCCCTCCACTTT.

V and J are TRBV5-1 and TRBJ2-5, with TRBD2 matching over 8 bases. This CDR3 is 15 amino acids long. V trimming: 0 bases; J trimming: 8 bases; junction bases outside the gene matches: 9. The V gene's germline CDR1 is SGHRS and CDR2 YFSETQ. The CDR3 is CASSLGEGLEGTQYF. The CDR3 region has the DNA TGCGCCAGCAGCTTGGGGGAGGGACTAGAAGGTACCCAGTACTTC.

V usage is TRBV11-2 and J usage is TRBJ2-5; 8 positions agree with TRBD1. This CDR3 region has 13 residues. Germline lookup yields CDR1 SGHAT and CDR2 FQNNGV. With V trimmed by 8 bases and J by 2 bases, 4 bases remained unmatched. The CDR3 nucleotides read TGTGCCAGCGGAAACAGGGGGCAAGAGACCCAGTACTTC. Its protein product is CASGNRGQETQYF.

The V gene is TRBV30, the J gene TRBJ2-4; D perhaps matches TRBD2 (6 bases). The CDR3 consists of 16 residues. V lost 0 bases to trimming and J lost 0 bases, with 12 bases between them. The V gene's germline CDR1 is GTSNPN and CDR2 SVGIG (reference sequence). The CDR3 reads CAWSVASALAKNIQYF. The CDR3 bases are TGTGCCTGGAGTGTAGCTAGCGCACTAGCCAAAAACATTCAGTACTTC.

The chain is built from TRBV5-8 and TRBJ1-1; D call uncertain. Germline CDR1 and CDR2: SGHTS and YDEGEE. CDR3 length equals 11 residues. V lost 2 bases and J lost 4, with 3 bases in between. The DNA of the CDR3 is TGTGCCAGCAGCTTCCGCACTGAAGCTTTCTTT. Encoded protein: CASSFRTEAFF.